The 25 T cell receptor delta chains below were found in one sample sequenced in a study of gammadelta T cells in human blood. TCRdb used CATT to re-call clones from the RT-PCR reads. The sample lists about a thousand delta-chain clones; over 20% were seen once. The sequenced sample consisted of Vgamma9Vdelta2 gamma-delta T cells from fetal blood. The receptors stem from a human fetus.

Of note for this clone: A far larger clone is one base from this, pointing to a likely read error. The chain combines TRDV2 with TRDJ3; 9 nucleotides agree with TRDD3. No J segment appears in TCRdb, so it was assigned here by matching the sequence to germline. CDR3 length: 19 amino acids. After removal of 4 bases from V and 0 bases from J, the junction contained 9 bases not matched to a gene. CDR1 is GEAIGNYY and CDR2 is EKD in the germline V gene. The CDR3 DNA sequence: TGTGCCTGTGATCATACTAGGGGATACGGCTCCTGGGACACCCGACAGATGTTTTTC. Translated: CACDHTRGYGSWDTRQMFF.

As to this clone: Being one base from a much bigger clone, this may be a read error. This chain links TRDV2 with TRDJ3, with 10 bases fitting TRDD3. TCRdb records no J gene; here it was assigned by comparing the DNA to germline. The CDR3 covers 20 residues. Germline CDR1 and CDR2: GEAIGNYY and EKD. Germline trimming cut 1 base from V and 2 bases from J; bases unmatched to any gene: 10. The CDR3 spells CACDTVGLGDRPWDTRQMFF. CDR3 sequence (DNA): TGTGCCTGTGACACGGTGGGACTGGGGGATCGCCCCTGGGACACCCGACAGATGTTTTTC.

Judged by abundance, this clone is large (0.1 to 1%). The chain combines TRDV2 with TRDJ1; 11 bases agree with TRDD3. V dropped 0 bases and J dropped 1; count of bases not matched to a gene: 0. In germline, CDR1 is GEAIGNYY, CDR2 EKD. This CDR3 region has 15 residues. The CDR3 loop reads CACDTWGIRTDKLIF. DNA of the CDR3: TGTGCCTGTGACACCTGGGGGATACGCACCGATAAACTCATCTTT.

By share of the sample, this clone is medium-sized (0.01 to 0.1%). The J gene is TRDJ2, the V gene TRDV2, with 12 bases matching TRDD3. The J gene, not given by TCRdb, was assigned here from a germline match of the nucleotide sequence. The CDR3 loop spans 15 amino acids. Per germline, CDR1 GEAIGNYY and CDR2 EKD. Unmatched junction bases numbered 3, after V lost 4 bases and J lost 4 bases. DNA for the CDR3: TGTGCCTGTGATCTACTGGGGGATACGACAGCACAACTCTTCTTT. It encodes CACDLLGDTTAQLFF.

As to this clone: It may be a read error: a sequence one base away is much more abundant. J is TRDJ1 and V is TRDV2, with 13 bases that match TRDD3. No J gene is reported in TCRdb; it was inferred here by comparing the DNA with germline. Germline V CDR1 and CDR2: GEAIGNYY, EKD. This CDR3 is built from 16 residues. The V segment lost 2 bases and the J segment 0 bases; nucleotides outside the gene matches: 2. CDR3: CACDILGDTDTDKLIF. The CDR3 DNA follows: TGTGCCTGTGACATACTGGGGGATACGGACACCGATAAACTCATCTTT.

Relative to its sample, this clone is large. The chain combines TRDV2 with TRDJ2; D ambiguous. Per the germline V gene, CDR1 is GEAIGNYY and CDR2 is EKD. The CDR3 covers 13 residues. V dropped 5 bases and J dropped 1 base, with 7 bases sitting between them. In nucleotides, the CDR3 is TGTGCCTGTGCCCGCCTTTTGACAGCACAACTCTTCTTT. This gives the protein CACARLLTAQLFF.

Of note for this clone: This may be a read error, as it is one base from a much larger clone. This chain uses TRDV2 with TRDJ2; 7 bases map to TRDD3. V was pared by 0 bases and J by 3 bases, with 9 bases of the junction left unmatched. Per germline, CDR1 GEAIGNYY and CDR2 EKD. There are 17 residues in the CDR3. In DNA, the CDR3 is TGTGCCTGTGACACCCTGGGGGCTCGGACTGTGACAGCACAACTCTTCTTT. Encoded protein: CACDTLGARTVTAQLFF.

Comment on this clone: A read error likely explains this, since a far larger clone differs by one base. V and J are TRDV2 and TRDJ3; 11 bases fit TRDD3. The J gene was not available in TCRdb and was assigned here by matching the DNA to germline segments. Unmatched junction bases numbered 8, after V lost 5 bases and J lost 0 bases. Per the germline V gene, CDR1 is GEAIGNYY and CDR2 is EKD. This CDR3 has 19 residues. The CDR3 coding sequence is TGTGCCTGTGTCAAAGTACTGGGGGATAGCTCCTGGGACACCCGACAGATGTTTTTC. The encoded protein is CACVKVLGDSSWDTRQMFF.

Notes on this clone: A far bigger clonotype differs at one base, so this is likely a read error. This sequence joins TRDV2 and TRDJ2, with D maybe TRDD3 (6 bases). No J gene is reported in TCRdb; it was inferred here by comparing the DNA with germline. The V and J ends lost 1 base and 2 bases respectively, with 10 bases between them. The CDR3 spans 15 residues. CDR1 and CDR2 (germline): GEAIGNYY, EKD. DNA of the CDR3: TGTGCCTGTGACACGATGGGGGCCTTGACAGCACAACTCTTCTTT. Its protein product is CACDTMGALTAQLFF.

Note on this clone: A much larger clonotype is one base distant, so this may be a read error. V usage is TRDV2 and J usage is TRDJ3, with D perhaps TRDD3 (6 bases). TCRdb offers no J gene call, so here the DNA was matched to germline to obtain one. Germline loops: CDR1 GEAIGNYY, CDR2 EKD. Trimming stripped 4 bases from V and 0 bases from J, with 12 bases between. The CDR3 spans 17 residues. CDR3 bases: TGTGCCTGTGATCTTACTGGGTACTCCTGGGACACCCGACAGATGTTTTTC. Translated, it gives CACDLTGYSWDTRQMFF.

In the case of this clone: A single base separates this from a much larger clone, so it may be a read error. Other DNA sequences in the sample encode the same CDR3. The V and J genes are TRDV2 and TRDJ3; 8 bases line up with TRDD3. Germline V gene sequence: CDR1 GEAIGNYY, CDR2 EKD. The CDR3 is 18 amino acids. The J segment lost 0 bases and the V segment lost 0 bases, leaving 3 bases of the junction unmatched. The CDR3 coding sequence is TGTGCCTGTGACACCGTGGGGGGATACTCCTGGGACACCCGACAGATGTTTTTC. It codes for CACDTVGGYSWDTRQMFF.

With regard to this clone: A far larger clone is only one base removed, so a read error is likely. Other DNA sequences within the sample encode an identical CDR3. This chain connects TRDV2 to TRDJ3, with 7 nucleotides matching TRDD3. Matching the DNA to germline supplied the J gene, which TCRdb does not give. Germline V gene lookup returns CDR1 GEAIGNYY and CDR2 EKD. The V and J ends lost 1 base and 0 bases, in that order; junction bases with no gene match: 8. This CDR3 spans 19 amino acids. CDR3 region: CACDTYWGIRSWDTRQMFF. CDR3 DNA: TGTGCCTGTGACACGTACTGGGGTATACGCTCCTGGGACACCCGACAGATGTTTTTC.

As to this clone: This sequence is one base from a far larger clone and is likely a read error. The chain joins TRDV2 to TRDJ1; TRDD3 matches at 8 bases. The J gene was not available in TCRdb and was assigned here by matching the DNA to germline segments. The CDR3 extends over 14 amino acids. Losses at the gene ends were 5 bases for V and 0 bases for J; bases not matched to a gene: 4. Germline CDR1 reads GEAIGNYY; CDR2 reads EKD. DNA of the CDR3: TGTGCCTGTGTCGTACTGGGGGACACCGATAAACTCATCTTT. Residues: CACVVLGDTDKLIF.

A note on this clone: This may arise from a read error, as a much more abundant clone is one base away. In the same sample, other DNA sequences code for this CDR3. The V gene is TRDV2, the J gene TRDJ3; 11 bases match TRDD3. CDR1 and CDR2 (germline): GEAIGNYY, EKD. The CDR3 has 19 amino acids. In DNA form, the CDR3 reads TGTGCCTGTGACACTTTGTGGGGGATACGCAAATGGGATACCCGACAGATGTTTTTC. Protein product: CACDTLWGIRKWDTRQMFF.

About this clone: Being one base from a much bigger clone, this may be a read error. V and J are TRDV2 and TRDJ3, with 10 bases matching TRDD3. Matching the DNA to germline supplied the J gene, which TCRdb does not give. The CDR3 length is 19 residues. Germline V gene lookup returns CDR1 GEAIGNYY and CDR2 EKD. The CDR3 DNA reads TGTGCGTGTGACACCGGGGGGATACGGAGCTCCTGGGACACCCGACAGATGTTTTTC. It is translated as CACDTGGIRSSWDTRQMFF.

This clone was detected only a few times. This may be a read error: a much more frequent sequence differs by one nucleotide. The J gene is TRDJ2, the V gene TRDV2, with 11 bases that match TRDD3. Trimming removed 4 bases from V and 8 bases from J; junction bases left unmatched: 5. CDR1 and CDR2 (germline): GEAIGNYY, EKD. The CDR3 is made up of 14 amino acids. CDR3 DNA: TGTGCCTGTGAAACCTGGGGGATACATGCACAACTCTTCTTT. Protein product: CACETWGIHAQLFF.

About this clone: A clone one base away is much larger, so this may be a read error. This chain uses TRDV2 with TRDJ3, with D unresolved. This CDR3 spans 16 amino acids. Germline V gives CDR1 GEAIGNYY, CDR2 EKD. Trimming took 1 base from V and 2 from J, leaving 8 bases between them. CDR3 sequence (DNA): TGTGCCTGTGACACGTGCGATACCTGGGACACCCGACAGATGTTTTTC. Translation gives CACDTCDTWDTRQMFF.

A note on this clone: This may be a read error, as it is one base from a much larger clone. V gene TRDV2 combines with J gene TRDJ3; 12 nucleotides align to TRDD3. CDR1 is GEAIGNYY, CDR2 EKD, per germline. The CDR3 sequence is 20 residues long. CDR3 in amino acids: CACDYLLGDTRSWDTQQMFF. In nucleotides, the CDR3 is TGTGCCTGTGACTACCTTCTGGGGGATACGCGCTCCTGGGACACCCAACAGATGTTTTTC.

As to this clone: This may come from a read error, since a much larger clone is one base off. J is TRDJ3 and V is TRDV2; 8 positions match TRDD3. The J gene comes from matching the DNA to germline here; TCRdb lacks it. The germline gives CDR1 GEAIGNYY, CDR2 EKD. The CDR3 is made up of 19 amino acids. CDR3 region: CACDTGGHFLSWDTRQMFF. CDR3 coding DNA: TGTGCATGTGACACTGGGGGCCATTTTCTCTCCTGGGACACCCGACAGATGTTTTTC.

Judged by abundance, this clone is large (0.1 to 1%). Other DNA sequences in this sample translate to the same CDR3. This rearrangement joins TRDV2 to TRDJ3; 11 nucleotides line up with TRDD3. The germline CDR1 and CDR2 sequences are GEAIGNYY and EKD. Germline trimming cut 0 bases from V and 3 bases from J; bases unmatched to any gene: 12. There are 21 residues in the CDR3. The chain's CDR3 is CACDTVGGGYDGVWDTRQMFF. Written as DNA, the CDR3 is TGTGCCTGTGACACCGTAGGTGGGGGATACGATGGAGTCTGGGACACCCGACAGATGTTTTTC.

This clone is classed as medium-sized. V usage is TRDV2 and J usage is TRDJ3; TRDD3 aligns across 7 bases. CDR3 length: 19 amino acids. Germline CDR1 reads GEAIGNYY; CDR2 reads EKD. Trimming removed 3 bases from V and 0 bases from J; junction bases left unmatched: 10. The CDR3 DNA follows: TGTGCCTGTGACCCTCTCTGGGGGCCAAGCTCCTGGGACACCCGACAGATGTTTTTC. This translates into CACDPLWGPSSWDTRQMFF.

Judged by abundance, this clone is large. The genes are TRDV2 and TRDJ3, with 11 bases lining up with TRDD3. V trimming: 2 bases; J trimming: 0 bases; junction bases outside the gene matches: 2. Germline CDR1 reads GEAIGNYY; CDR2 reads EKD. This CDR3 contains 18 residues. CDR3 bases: TGTGCCTGTGACAGTACTGGGGGATACTCCTGGGACACCCGACAGATGTTTTTC. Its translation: CACDSTGGYSWDTRQMFF.

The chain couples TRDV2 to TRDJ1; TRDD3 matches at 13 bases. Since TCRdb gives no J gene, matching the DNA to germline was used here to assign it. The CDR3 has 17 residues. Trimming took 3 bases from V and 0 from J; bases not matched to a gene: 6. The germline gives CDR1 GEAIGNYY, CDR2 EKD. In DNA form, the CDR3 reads TGTGCCTGTGACTTTGTACTGGGGGATACGTACACCGATAAACTCATCTTT. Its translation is CACDFVLGDTYTDKLIF.

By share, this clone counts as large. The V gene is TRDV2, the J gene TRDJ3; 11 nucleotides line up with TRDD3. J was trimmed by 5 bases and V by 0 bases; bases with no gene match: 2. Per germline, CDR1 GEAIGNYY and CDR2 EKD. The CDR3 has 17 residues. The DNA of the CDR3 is TGTGCCTGTGACACCCTGGGGGATACCCGGGACACCCGACAGATGTTTTTC. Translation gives CACDTLGDTRDTRQMFF.

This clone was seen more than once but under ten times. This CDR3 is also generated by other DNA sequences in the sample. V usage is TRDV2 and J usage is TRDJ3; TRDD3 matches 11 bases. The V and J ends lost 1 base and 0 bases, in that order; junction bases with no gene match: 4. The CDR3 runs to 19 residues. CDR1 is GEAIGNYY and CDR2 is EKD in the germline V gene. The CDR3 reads CACDTGWGIRSWDTRQMFF. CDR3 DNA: TGTGCCTGTGACACGGGATGGGGGATACGCTCCTGGGACACCCGACAGATGTTTTTC.